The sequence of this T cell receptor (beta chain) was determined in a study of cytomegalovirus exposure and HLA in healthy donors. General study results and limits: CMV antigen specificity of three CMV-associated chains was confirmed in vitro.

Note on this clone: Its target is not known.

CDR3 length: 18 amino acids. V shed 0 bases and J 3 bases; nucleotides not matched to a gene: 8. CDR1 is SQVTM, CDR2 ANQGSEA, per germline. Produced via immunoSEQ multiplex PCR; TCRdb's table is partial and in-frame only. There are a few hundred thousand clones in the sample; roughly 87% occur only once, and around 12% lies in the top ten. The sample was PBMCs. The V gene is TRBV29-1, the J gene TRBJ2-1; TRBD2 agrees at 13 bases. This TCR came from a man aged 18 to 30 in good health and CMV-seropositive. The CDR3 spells CSVEDLRTSGSLYNEQFF. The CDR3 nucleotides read TGCAGCGTTGAAGATCTAAGGACTAGCGGGAGCCTCTACAATGAGCAGTTCTTC.